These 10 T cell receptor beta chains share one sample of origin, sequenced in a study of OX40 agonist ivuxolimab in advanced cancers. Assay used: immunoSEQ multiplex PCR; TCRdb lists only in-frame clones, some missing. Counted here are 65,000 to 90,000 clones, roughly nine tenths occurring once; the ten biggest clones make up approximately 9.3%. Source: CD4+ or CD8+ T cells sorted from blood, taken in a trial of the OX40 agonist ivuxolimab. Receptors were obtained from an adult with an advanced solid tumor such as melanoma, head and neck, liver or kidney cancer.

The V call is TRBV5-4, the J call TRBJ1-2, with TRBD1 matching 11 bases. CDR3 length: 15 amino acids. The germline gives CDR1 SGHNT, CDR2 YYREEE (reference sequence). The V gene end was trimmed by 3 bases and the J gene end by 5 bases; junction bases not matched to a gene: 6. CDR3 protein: CASSSRDRGKYGYTF. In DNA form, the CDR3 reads TGTGCCAGCAGCTCTCGGGACAGGGGGAAGTATGGCTACACCTTC.

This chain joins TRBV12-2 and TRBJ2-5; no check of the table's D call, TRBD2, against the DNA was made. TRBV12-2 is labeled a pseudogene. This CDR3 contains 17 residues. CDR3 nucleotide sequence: TGTGCAAGTCGCTACGGACTAGCGGGGGGGCCTGGCGAGACCCAGTACTTC. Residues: CASRYGLAGGPGETQYF.

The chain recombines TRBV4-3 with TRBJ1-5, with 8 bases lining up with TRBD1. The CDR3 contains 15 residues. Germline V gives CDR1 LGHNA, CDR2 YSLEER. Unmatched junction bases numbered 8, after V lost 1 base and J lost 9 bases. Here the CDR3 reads CASSQGTGPGWPQHF. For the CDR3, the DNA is TGCGCCAGCAGCCAAGGGACAGGGCCTGGGTGGCCCCAGCATTTT.

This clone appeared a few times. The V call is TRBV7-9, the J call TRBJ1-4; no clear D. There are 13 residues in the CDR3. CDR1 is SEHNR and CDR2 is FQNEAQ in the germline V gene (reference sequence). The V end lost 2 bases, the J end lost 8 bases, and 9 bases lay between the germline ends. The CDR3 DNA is TGTGCCAGCAGCTTACCTTGGAGCGAAAAACTGTTTTTT. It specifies CASSLPWSEKLFF.

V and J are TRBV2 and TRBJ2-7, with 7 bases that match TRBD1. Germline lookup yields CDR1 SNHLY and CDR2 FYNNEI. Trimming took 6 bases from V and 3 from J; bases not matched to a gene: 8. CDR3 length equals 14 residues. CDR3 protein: CASRLGQIYYEQYF. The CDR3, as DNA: TGTGCCAGCAGATTGGGACAGATCTACTACGAGCAGTACTTC.

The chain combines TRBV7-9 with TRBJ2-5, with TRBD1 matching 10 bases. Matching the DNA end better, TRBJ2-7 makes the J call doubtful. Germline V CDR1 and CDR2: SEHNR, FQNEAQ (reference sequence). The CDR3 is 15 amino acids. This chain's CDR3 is CASSPPPGTGAEQYF. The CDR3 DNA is TGTGCCAGCAGTCCCCCCCCCGGGACAGGGGCCGAGCAGTACTTC.

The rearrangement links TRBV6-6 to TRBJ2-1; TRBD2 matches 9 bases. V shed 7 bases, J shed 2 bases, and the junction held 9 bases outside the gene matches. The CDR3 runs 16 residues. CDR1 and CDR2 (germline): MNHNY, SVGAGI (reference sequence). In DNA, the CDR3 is TGTGCCAGCATCCCCGGGGGCGGGGGGGCCTACAATGAGCAGTTCTTC. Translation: CASIPGGGGAYNEQFF.

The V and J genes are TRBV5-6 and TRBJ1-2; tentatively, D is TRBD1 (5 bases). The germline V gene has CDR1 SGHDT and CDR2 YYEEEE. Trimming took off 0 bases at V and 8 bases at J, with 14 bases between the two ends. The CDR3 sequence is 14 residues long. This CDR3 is CASSLGSGSLGYTF. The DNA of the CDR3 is TGTGCCAGCAGCTTGGGGTCAGGGTCCCTGGGCTACACCTTC.

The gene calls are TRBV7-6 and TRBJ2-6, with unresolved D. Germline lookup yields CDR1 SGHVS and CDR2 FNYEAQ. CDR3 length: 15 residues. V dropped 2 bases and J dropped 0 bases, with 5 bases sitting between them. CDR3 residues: CASSLYGSGANVLTF. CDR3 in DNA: TGTGCCAGCAGCTTATATGGCTCTGGGGCCAACGTCCTGACTTTC. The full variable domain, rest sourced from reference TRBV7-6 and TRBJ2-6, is GAGVSQSPRYKVTKRGQDVALRCDPISGHVSLYWYRQALGQGPEFLTYFNYEAQQDKSGLPNDRFSAERPEGSISTLTIQRTEQRDSAMYRCASSLYGSGANVLTFGAGSRLTVL.

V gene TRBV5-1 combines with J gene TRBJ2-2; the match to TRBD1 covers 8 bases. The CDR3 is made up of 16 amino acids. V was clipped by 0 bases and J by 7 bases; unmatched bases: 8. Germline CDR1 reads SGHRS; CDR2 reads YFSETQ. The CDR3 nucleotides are TGCGCCAGCAGCTTGGACTGGGACAGGCGGGACGGGGAGCTGTTTTTT. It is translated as CASSLDWDRRDGELFF.